A selection of T cell receptor beta chains follows, all from one sample in a study of blood T cell repertoires in COVID-19. Generated by immunoSEQ multiplex PCR, the TCRdb table keeps only in-frame clones and is missing some. The table shows about 38,000 clones, with approximately 94% occurring only once. Sequencing used peripheral blood. The receptor source for this set is a human donor with active COVID-19. The donor label of this sample is uncertain. Each CDR3 is given with its conserved first and last residue. Not every row has a clone size; where given, it reads once, few, many or a size class.

TRBV2	.	TRBJ1-5	CASSDSLNSNQPQHF
TRBV15	.	TRBJ2-5	CATSRRLDRAGETQYF
TRBV5-1	.	TRBJ2-3	CASSAGTSGGMSDTQYF
TRBV5-1	.	TRBJ1-2	CASSSTGTQSGYTF
TRBV21-1	.	TRBJ1-4	CASSKSWSGRNEKLFF
TRBV15	.	TRBJ1-4	CATSRGRSGQGRYNEKLFF
TRBV20-1	.	TRBJ2-1	CSASRSNYNEQFF
TRBV3-1/TRBV3-2	once	TRBJ2-7	CASSQGTGGIVRRRYF
TRBV29-1	.	TRBJ2-1	CSVVTNNEQFF
TRBV7-2	.	TRBJ2-1	CASSLGGGGSEQFF
TRBV7-2	.	TRBJ1-3	CASSLGLRWTGSGNTIYF
TRBV7-6	.	TRBJ2-3	CASSLDAGVSDTQYF
TRBV2	.	TRBJ1-5	CASSGEYSNQPQHF
TRBV18	.	TRBJ2-7	CASSPGGTHGDEQYF
TRBV2	.	TRBJ2-5	CASSAGTGQTQYF
TRBV5-4	once	TRBJ2-2	CASSPENERGRSNTGELFF
TRBV20-1	.	TRBJ2-7	CSAPREEQYF
TRBV28	.	TRBJ2-7	CASSLGPGALIKQYF
TRBV3-1/TRBV3-2	.	TRBJ2-7	CASSQDQPSLSYEQYF
TRBV12-3/TRBV12-4	.	TRBJ1-2	CASRPGGSYGYTF
TRBV28	.	TRBJ2-3	CASRPSGGSGNTQYF
TRBV5-1	.	TRBJ2-3	CASTSGGTDTQYF
TRBV5-6	.	TRBJ2-7	CASSLAGREGYEQYF
TRBV28	.	TRBJ2-7	CASSLSGQGSYEQYF
TRBV6-1	.	TRBJ2-7	CASSEFGRGDEQYF
TRBV10-3	.	TRBJ2-7	CAISDSSYEQYF
TRBV18	once	TRBJ2-7	CASSPTGGSYEQYF
TRBV10-3	.	TRBJ2-7	CAVGLAGGYEQYF
TRBV7-2	.	TRBJ2-7	CASSLDPGPYEQYF